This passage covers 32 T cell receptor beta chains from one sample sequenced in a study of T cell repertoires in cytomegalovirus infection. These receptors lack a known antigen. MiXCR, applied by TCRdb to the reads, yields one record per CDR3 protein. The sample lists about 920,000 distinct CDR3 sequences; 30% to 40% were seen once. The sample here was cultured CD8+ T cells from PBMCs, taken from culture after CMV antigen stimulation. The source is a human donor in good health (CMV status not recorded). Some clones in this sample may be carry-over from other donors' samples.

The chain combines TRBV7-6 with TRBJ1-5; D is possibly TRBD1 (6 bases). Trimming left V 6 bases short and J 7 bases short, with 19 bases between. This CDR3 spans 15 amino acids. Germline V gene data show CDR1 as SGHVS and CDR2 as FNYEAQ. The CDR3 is CASSPDGYGQQPQHF. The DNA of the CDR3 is TGTGCCAGCAGTCCAGACGGATACGGACAGCAGCCCCAGCATTTT.

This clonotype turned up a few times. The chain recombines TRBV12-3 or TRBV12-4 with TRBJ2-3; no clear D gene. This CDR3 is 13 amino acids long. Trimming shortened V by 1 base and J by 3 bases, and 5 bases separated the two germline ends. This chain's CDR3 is CASSLVETDTQYF. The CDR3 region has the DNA TGTGCCAGCAGTTTAGTGGAAACAGATACGCAGTATTTT.

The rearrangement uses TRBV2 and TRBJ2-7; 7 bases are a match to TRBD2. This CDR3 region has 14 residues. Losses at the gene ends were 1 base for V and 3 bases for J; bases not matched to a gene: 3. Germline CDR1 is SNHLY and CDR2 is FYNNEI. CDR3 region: CASSEEWGGYEQYV. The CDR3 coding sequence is TGTGCCAGCAGTGAAGAGTGGGGGGGCTACGAGCAGTACGTC.

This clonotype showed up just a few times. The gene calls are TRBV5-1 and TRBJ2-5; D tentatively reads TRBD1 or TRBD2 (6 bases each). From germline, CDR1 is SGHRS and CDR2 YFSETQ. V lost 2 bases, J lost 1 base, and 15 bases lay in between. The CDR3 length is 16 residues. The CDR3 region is CASSFAGQNTQETQYF. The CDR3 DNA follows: TGCGCCAGCAGCTTCGCGGGACAAAATACCCAAGAGACCCAGTACTTC. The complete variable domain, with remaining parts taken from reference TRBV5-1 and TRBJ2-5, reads KAGVTQTPRYLIKTRGQQVTLSCSPISGHRSVSWYQQTPGQGLQFLFEYFSETQRNKGNFPGRFSGRQFSNSRSEMNVSTLELGDSALYLCASSFAGQNTQETQYFGPGTRLLVL.

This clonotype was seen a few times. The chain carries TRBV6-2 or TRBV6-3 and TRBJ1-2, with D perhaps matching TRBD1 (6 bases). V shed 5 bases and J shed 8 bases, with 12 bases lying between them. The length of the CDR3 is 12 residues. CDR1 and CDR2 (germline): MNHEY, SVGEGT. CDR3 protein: CASSTTGWGYTF. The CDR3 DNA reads TGTGCCAGCAGTACGACAGGTTGGGGCTACACCTTC.

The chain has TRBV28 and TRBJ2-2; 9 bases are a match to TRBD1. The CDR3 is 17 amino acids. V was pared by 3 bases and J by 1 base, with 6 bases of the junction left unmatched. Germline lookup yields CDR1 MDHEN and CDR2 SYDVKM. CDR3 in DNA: TGTGCCAGCAGTTTCCCCACGACAGGGGGGAACACCGGGGAGCTGTTTTTT. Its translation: CASSFPTTGGNTGELFF.

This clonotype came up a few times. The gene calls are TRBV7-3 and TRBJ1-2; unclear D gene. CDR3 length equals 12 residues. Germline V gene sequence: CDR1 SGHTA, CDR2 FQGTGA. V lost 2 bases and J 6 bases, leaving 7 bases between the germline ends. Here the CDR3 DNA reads TGTGCCAGCAGCTTATTTGGTAATGGCTACACCTTC. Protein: CASSLFGNGYTF.

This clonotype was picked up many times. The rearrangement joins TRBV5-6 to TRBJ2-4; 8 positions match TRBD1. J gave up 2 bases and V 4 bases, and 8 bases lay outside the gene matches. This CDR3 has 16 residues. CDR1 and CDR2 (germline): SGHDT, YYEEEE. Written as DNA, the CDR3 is TGTGCCAGCAGCCACCGACAGGGGTTGTCCAAAAACATTCAGTACTTC. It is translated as CASSHRQGLSKNIQYF.

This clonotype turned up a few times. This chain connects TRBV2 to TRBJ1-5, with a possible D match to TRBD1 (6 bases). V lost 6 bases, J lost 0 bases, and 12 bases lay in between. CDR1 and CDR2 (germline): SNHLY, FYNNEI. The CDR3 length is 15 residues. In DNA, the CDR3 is TGTGCCAGCAGAACAGGGAGCTATAGCAATCAGCCCCAGCATTTT. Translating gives CASRTGSYSNQPQHF.

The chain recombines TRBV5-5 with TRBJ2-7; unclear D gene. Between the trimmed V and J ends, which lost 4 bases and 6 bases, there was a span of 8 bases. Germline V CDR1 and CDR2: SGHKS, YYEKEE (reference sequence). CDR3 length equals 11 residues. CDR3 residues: CASSVDVEQYF. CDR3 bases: TGTGCCAGCAGCGTGGACGTCGAGCAGTACTTC. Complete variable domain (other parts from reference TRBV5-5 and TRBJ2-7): DAGVTQSPTHLIKTRGQQVTLRCSPISGHKSVSWYQQVLGQGPQFIFQYYEKEERGRGNFPDRFSARQFPNYSSELNVNALLLGDSALYLCASSVDVEQYFGPGTRLTVT.

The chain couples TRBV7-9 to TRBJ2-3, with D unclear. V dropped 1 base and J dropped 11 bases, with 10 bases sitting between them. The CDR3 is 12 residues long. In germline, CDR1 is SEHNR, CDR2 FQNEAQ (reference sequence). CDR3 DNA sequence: TGTGCCAGCAGCTTAGACTCGCAGGAGCAGTATTTT. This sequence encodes CASSLDSQEQYF.

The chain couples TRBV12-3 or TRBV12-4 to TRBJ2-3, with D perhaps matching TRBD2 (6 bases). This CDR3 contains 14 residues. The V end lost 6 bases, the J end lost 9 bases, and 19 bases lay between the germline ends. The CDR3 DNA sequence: TGTGCCAGCAGAGGCTTCAACGGGGGATGGACGCAGTATTTT. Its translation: CASRGFNGGWTQYF.

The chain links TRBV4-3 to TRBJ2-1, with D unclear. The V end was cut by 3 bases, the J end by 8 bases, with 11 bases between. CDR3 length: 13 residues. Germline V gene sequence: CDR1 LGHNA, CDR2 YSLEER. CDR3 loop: CASSHFNFDEQFF. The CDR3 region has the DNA TGCGCCAGCAGCCACTTCAACTTCGATGAGCAGTTCTTC.

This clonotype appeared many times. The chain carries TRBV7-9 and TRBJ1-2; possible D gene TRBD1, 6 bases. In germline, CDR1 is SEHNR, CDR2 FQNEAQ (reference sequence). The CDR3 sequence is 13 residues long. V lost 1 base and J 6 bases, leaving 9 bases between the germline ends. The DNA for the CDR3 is TGTGCCAGCAGCTTAGAACAGGGTGATGGCTACACCTTC. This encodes CASSLEQGDGYTF.

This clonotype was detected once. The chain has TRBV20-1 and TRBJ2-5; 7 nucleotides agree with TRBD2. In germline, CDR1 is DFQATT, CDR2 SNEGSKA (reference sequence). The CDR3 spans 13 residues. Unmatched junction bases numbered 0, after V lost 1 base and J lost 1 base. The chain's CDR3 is CSARASGQETQYF. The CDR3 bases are TGCAGTGCTAGAGCTAGCGGCCAAGAGACCCAGTACTTC.

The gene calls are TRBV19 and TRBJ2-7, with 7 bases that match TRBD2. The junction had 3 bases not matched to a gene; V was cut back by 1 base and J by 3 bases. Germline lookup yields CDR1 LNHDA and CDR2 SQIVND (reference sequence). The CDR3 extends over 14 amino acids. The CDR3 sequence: CASSIVGGIYEQYF. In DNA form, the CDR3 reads TGTGCCAGTAGTATAGTCGGGGGGATCTACGAGCAGTACTTC. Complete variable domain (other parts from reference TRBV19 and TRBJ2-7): DGGITQSPKYLFRKEGQNVTLSCEQNLNHDAMYWYRQDPGQGLRLIYYSQIVNDFQKGDIAEGYSVSREKKESFPLTVTSAQKNPTAFYLCASSIVGGIYEQYFGPGTRLTVT.

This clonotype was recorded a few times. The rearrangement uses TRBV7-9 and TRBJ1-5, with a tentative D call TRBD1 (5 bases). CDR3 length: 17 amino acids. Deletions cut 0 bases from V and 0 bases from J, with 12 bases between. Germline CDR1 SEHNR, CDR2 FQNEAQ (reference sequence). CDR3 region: CASSLAQGLYSNQPQHF. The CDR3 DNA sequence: TGTGCCAGCAGCTTAGCGCAGGGTCTATATAGCAATCAGCCCCAGCATTTT.

The CDR3 DNA reads TGTGCCAGCAGTCCAATGGGACTAGCGGGGGAGACCAACTACAATGAGCAGTTCTTC. This translates into CASSPMGLAGETNYNEQFF. The V gene is TRBV6-4, the J gene TRBJ2-1; 14 positions match TRBD2. The CDR3 consists of 19 residues. CDR1 and CDR2 (germline): MRHNA, SNTAGT. Losses at the gene ends were 5 bases for V and 3 bases for J; bases not matched to a gene: 12.

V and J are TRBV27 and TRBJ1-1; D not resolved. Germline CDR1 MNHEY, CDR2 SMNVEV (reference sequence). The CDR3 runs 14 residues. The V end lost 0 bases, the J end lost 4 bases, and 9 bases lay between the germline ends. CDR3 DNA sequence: TGTGCCAGCAGTTTATCTGGTTTTTCCACTGAAGCTTTCTTT. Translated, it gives CASSLSGFSTEAFF.

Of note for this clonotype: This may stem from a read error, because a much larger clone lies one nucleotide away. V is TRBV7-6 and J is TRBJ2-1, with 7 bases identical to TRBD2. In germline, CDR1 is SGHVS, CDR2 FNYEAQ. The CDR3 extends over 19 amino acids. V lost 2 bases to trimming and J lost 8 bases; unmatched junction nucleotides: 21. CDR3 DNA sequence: TGTGCCAGCAGCTTATCGCCCTTACTGGGACTACAAGAGGGTCATGAGCAGTTCTTC. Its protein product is CASSLSPLLGLQEGHEQFF.

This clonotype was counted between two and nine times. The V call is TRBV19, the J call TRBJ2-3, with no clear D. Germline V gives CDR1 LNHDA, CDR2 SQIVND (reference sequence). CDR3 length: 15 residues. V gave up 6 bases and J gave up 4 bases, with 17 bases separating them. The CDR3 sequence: CASRYSQGLPDTQYF. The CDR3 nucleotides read TGTGCCAGTAGATATTCCCAAGGTCTCCCAGATACGCAGTATTTT.

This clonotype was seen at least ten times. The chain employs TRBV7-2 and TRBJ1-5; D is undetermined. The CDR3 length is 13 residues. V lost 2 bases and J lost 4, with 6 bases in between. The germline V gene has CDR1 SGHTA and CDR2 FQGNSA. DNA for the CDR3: TGTGCCAGCAGCTTAACCCCAAATCAGCCCCAGCATTTT. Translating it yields CASSLTPNQPQHF.

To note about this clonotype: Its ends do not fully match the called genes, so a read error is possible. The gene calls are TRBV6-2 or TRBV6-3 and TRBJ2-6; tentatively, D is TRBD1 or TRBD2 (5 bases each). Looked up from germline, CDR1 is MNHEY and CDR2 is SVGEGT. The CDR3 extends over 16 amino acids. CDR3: CASLEGDHPGADVLTF. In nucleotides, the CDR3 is TGTGCCAGCCTTGAGGGCGATCACCCTGGGGCCGACGTCCTGACTTTC.

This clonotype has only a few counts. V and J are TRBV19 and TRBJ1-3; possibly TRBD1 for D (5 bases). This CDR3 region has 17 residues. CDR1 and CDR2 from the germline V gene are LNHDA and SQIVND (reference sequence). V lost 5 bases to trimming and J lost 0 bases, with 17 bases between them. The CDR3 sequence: CASSVTGRKSSGNTIYF. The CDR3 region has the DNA TGTGCCAGTAGTGTTACGGGGCGCAAGAGCTCTGGAAACACCATATATTTT.

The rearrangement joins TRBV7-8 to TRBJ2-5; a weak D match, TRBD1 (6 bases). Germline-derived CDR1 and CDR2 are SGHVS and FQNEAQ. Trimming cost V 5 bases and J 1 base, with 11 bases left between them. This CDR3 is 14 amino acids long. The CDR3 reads CASSPGASQETQYF. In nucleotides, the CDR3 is TGTGCCAGCAGCCCAGGGGCTAGCCAAGAGACCCAGTACTTC.

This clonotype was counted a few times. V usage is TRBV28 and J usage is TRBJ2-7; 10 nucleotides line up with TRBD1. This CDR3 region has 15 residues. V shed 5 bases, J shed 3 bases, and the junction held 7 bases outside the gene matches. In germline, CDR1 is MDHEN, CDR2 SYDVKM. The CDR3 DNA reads TGTGCCAGCAGTCAGGACAGGGGGAATCTCTACGAGCAGTACGTC. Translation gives CASSQDRGNLYEQYV.

The CDR3 sequence: CASSLTVVYGYTF. The CDR3 DNA sequence: TGTGCCAGCAGTTTGACAGTAGTCTATGGCTACACCTTC. This rearrangement joins TRBV12-3 or TRBV12-4 to TRBJ1-2, with D tentatively TRBD1 (5 bases). The V gene lost 3 bases and the J gene lost 4 bases, with 9 bases spanning the gap. The length of the CDR3 is 13 residues.

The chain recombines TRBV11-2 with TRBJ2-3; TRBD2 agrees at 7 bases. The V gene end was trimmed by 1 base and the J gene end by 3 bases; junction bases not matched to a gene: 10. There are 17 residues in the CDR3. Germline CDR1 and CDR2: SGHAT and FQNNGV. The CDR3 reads CASSLGGGVERTDTQYF. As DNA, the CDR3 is TGTGCCAGCAGCTTAGGGGGGGGGGTGGAGAGGACAGATACGCAGTATTTT.

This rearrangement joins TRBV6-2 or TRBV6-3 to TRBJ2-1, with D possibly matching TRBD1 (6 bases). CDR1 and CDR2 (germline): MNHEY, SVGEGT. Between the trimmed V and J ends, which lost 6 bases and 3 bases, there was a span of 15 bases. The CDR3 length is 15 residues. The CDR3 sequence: CASRNTGPNYNEQFF. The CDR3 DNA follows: TGTGCCAGCAGGAATACAGGGCCCAACTACAATGAGCAGTTCTTC.

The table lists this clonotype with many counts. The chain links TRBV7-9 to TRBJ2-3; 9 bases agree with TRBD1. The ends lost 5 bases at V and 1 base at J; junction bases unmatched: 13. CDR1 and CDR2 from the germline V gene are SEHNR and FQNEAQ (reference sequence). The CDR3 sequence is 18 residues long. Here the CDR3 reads CASSPKDRDREGTDTQYF. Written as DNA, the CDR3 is TGTGCCAGCAGCCCGAAAGACCGGGACAGGGAGGGCACAGATACGCAGTATTTT. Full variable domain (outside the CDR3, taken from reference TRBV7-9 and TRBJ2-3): DTGVSQNPRHKITKRGQNVTFRCDPISEHNRLYWYRQTLGQGPEFLTYFQNEAQLEKSRLLSDRFSAERPKGSFSTLEIQRTEQGDSAMYLCASSPKDRDREGTDTQYFGPGTRLTVL.

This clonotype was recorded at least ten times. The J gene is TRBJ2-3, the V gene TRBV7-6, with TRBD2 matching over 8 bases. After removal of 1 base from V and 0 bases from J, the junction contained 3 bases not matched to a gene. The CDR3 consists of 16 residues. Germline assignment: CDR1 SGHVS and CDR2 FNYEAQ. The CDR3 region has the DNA TGTGCCAGCAGCTTAGGTAGCGGGGAAAGCACAGATACGCAGTATTTT. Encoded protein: CASSLGSGESTDTQYF.

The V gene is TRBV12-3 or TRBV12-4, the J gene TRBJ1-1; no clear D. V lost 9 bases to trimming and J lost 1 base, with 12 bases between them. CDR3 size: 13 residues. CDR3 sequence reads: CASCPSGNTEAFF. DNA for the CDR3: TGTGCCAGTTGCCCATCGGGGAACACTGAAGCTTTCTTT.